The clone carrying this T cell receptor beta chain was recorded many times. Antigen: not known. This CDR3 region has 14 residues. The germline V gene encodes CDR1 SGHRS and CDR2 YFSETQ. With V trimmed by 6 bases and J by 7 bases, 9 bases remained unmatched. This sample stems from a study of T-cell reconstitution after alpha-beta-depleted transplantation in children. Study-wide points: Diversity and T-cell counts at one year after transplant derived mostly from new T cells. Some patients' high day-60 TCRbeta diversity was traced to surviving recipient T cells and thymic progenitors. About two months after transplant, alpha-beta T cells reportedly came from several hundred expanded graft clones.

A TCRbeta library incorporating unique molecular identifiers was prepared. Each CDR3 protein is one row after TCRdb ran MiXCR on the PCR reads. The sample lists hundreds of thousands of distinct CDR3 sequences, around 14% occurring once. This receptor was taken from a girl aged 2 to 9 with congenital amegakaryocytic thrombocytopenia, due to receive a stem cell transplant. This material consisted of PBMCs, taken before TCRalphabeta/CD19-depleted stem cell transplant. The chain combines TRBV5-1 with TRBJ2-1; 8 bases line up with TRBD1. The CDR3 coding sequence is TGCGCCAGCAAGGAGGCAGGGGGCAAAAATGAGCAGTTCTTC. Its translation is CASKEAGGKNEQFF.